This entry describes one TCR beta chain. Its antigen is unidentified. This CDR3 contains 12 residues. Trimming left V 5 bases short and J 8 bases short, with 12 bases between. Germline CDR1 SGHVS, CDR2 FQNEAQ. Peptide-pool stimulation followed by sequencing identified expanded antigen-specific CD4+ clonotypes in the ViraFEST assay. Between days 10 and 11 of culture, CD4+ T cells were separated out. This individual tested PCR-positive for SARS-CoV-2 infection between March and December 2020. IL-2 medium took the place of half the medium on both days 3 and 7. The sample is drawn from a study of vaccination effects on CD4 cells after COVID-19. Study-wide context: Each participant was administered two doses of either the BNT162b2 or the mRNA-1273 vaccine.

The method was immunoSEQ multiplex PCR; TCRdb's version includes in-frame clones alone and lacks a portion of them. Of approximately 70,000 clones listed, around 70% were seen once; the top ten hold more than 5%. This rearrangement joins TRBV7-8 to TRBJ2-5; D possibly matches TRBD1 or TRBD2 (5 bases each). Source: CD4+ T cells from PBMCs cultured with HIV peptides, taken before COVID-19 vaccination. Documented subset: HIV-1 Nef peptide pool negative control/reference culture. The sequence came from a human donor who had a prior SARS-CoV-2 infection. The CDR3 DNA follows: TGTGCCAGCAGCCCTCCGGGGCGTACCCAGTACTTC. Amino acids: CASSPPGRTQYF.